These T cell receptor beta chains were read from a single sample in a study of OX40 agonist ivuxolimab in advanced cancers. Some clones are missing from TCRdb's copy, which holds only in-frame ones; the method was immunoSEQ multiplex PCR. Among about 110,000 clones listed, 75% to 95% were seen once. Source: CD4+ or CD8+ T cells sorted from blood, taken in a trial of the OX40 agonist ivuxolimab. The receptors here all came from an adult with an advanced solid tumor such as melanoma, head and neck, liver or kidney cancer. Each CDR3 is given without its conserved first and last residue. The order of the fields is V gene, J gene, CDR3 protein.

>TRBV27|TRBJ2-3
ASSTGATDTQY
>TRBV25-1|TRBJ2-7
ASSESKGAPSEQY
>TRBV7-9|TRBJ1-1
ASSLAPNRGLGNTEAF
>TRBV25-1|TRBJ2-7
ASRGTSGNYEQY
>TRBV6-1|TRBJ2-7
ASMRGDTYEQY
>TRBV5-1|TRBJ1-1
ASGSAGSSNTEAF
>TRBV5-6|TRBJ2-7
ASSSEGTAPRYEQY
>TRBV7-8|TRBJ2-5
ASSFAGEETQY
>TRBV11-2|TRBJ1-1
ASSPGRVNTEAF
>TRBV6-1|TRBJ1-2
ASSEAGTGNGYT
>TRBV10-3|TRBJ1-2
AISAIDRGVYGYT
>TRBV6-5|TRBJ2-1
ASSYSRVGYNEQF
>TRBV11-2|TRBJ1-2
ASSSPREGGGYT
>TRBV11-2|TRBJ1-1
ASSLGRVLMNTEAF